The sequence of this T cell receptor beta chain was determined in a study of T cell responses to AZD1222 COVID-19 vaccine. General study results and limits: It was only after the peak T cell response that any repertoires were sampled. Regions left unmutated in variants are reportedly the target of nearly half of spike-specific TCRs. Females made up more of the donors, who were largely white British, and clonal diversity may have come out too low.

Both about-4-week and about-12-week second-dose recipients were combined. About this clone: Its antigen is as yet unknown.

Some clones are missing from TCRdb's copy, which holds only in-frame ones; the method was immunoSEQ multiplex PCR. The sample carries roughly 120,000 clones, 86% recorded once. The CDR3 loop spans 15 amino acids. V was cut by 0 bases and J by 5 bases, with 11 bases left in between. CDR1 and CDR2 (germline): SGHRS, YFSETQ. The specimen was peripheral blood, collected 28 days after the second AZD1222 dose. The clonotype comes from an adult who received the AZD1222 COVID-19 vaccine. The chain uses TRBV5-1 and TRBJ1-4; D possibly corresponds to TRBD1 (5 bases). In DNA, the CDR3 is TGCGCCAGCAGCTTGGTGGCCAGGGAGAATGAAAAACTGTTTTTT. This encodes CASSLVARENEKLFF.